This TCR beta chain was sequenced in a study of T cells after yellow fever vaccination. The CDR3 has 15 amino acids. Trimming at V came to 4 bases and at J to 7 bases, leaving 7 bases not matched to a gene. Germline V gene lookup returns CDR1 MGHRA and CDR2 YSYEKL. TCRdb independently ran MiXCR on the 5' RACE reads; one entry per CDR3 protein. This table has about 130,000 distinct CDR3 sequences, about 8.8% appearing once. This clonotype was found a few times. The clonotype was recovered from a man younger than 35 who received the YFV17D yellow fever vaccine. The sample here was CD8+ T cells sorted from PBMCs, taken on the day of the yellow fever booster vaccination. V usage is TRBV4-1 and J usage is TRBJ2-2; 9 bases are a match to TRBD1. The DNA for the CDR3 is TGCGCCAGCAGCCCGCTACAGGGGGCTGGCGGGGAGCTGTTTTTT. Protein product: CASSPLQGAGGELFF.